This T cell receptor (beta chain) was sequenced in a study of blood T cell repertoires in COVID-19. About the study: The United States, Italy and Spain supplied acute and convalescent COVID-19 samples.

This clone appeared a few times. The CDR3 runs to 15 residues. V lost 6 bases and J lost 2, with 14 bases in between. Germline values: CDR1 KGHSH, CDR2 LQKENI. Researchers sorted participants into cohorts using their self-reported clinical history. Symptom resolution, clearance, or two negative PCRs marked the recovered donors of Cohort 3. Authors' methods: Nucleated cell number was recorded as an estimate derived from reference gene primer amplification. This table comes from immunoSEQ multiplex PCR, and its TCRdb copy is limited to in-frame clones, with some not included. From that table come the V and J calls and clone size; the DNA was used to work out D and trimming. The table has 130,000 to 150,000 clones, approximately 87% seen once; the top ten hold over 9%.

V is TRBV18 and J is TRBJ1-5; tentatively, D is TRBD1 (6 bases). The sequence was collected from a man in his 60s who had recovered from COVID-19. The sample taken for sequencing was PBMCs or T cells enriched from blood (not recorded which). CDR3 DNA: TGTGCCAGCTCTTTCGGACAGTTGGGCAATCAGCCCCAGCATTTT. This translates into CASSFGQLGNQPQHF.